The clone carrying this TCR beta chain was counted a few times. The data are from a study of blood T cell repertoires in COVID-19. About the study: Donors in the United States, Italy and Spain gave samples during acute or convalescent COVID-19. From T cells, B-cell-depleted T cells, or PBMCs came the material, which was cDNA or gDNA.

Under the authors' procedure: Amplification from reference gene primers served as the basis for estimated nucleated cell counts. Produced via immunoSEQ multiplex PCR; TCRdb's table is partial and in-frame only. V and J calls and clone size are given by that table; D and trimming were obtained from the DNA. This sample yields about 250,000 clones, of which around 88% are seen a single time; approximately 1.4% belongs to the top ten. J lost 0 bases, V lost 5 bases, and 3 bases had no gene match. CDR1 and CDR2 from the germline V gene are LNHDA and SQIVND (reference sequence). CDR3 size: 15 residues. This receptor was taken from an older man with acute or convalescent COVID-19. Sequenced input: peripheral blood. This chain joins TRBV19 and TRBJ2-1; 8 bases are a match to TRBD2. In nucleotides, the CDR3 is TGTGCCAGTAGTTTTAGCGGGAACTCCTACAATGAGCAGTTCTTC. Amino acid sequence: CASSFSGNSYNEQFF.